Included here is one TCR beta chain sequence, with context. Its antigen is not known. Time point reported: second of two post-therapy site-matched biopsies roughly 8 weeks apart. The same primary tumor site was biopsied both before and after PD-1 blockade. Input was roughly 550 ng to 6,004 ng of genomic DNA from tumor or blood. Libraries were prepared by immunoSEQ multiplex PCR; TCRdb keeps only in-frame clonotypes and omits some of them. Among some 8,200 clones listed, approximately 60% were seen once. The V and J ends lost 2 bases and 2 bases respectively, with 6 bases between them. CDR3 length equals 13 residues. CDR1 is SGHDT, CDR2 YYEEEE, per germline. The sample comes from a study of T cells in tumors after PD-1 blockade. Study findings and constraints: Expanded exhausted CD8+ clones after therapy were mostly novel clonotypes.

This chain connects TRBV5-6 to TRBJ2-3; D remains unclear. Source: tumor tissue, taken after anti-PD-1 treatment. The source is a human donor with basal cell carcinoma. CDR3: CASSFLNTDTQYF. CDR3 DNA: TGTGCCAGCAGCTTCCTAAACACAGATACGCAGTATTTT.